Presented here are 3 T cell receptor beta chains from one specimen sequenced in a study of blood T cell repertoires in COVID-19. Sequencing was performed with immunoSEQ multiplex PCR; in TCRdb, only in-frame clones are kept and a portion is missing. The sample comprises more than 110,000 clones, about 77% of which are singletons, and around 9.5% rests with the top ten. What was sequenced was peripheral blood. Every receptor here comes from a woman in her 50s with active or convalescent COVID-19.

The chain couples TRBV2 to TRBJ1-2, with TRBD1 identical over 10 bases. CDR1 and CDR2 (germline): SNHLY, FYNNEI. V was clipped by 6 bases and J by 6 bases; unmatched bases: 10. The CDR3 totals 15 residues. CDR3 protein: CASRRWDRGWDGYTF. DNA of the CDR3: TGTGCCAGCAGGAGATGGGACAGGGGATGGGATGGCTACACCTTC.

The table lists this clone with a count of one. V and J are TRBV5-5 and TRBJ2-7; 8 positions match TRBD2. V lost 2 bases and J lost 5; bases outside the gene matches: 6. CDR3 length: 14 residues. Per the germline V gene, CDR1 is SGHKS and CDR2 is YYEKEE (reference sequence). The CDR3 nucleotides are TGTGCCAGCAGCTTAGGACTAGCACCCCACGAGCAGTACTTC. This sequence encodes CASSLGLAPHEQYF.

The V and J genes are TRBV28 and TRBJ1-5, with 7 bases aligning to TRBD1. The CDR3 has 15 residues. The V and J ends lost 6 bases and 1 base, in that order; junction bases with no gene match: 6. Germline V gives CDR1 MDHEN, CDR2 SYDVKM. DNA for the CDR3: TGTGCCAGCAGACCCACAGGGGTGAGCAATCAGCCCCAGCATTTT. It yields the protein CASRPTGVSNQPQHF.